Following are 3 T cell receptor beta chains from one sample sequenced in a study of cytomegalovirus exposure and HLA in healthy donors. PCR employed 60 Vbeta and 13 Jbeta primers. Profiled with immunoSEQ multiplex PCR; TCRdb holds only in-frame clones, not every one. Among under 150,000 clones listed, just over 70% were seen once. The sequenced sample was PBMCs. These receptors were collected from a woman aged 60-70 years in good health and CMV-seropositive.

V usage is TRBV28 and J usage is TRBJ1-4, with D uncertain. Per the germline V gene, CDR1 is MDHEN and CDR2 is SYDVKM. The CDR3 length is 13 residues. V was trimmed by 3 bases and J by 11 bases, leaving 13 bases between them. The CDR3 is CASSLVAELKLFF. In DNA, the CDR3 is TGTGCCAGCAGTTTGGTAGCAGAACTTAAACTGTTTTTT.

This chain uses TRBV7-6 with TRBJ1-2; 7 nucleotides line up with TRBD1. J lost 3 bases, V lost 6 bases, and 7 bases had no gene match. The germline V gene has CDR1 SGHVS and CDR2 FNYEAQ. The CDR3 is made up of 14 amino acids. CDR3 in DNA: TGTGCCAGCAGGGCTACAGGGGAAGACTATGGCTACACCTTC. Translation: CASRATGEDYGYTF.

The V call is TRBV7-2, the J call TRBJ1-2; D is uncertain. Germline values: CDR1 SGHTA, CDR2 FQGNSA. The CDR3 covers 13 residues. Trimming shortened V by 5 bases and J by 2 bases, and 9 bases separated the two germline ends. The CDR3 here is CASSPEQNYGYTF. The CDR3 DNA follows: TGTGCCAGCAGCCCCGAACAGAACTATGGCTACACCTTC.